Given below is one TCR beta chain in context. CDR1 is MGHDK and CDR2 is SYGVNS in the germline V gene. The V and J ends lost 4 bases and 4 bases respectively, with 19 bases between them. The CDR3 loop spans 16 amino acids. These data come from a study of T-cell memory formation after mild COVID-19. TCRdb passed the 5' RACE reads through MiXCR, listing each CDR3 protein once. This sample has roughly 300,000 distinct CDR3 sequences, with about 17% found just once. The chain couples TRBV25-1 to TRBJ1-2; D is perhaps TRBD1 (6 bases). The specimen was PBMCs or a T cell subset sorted from them (not recorded which). This TCR came from a man younger than 30 who had mild COVID-19 (a few samples of this study predate the infection). Cell type and time point are not known. In DNA form, the CDR3 reads TGTGCCAGCAGTGGCCCGTTAGGGGGGCCCAGCTATGGCTACACCTTC. Translated: CASSGPLGGPSYGYTF.